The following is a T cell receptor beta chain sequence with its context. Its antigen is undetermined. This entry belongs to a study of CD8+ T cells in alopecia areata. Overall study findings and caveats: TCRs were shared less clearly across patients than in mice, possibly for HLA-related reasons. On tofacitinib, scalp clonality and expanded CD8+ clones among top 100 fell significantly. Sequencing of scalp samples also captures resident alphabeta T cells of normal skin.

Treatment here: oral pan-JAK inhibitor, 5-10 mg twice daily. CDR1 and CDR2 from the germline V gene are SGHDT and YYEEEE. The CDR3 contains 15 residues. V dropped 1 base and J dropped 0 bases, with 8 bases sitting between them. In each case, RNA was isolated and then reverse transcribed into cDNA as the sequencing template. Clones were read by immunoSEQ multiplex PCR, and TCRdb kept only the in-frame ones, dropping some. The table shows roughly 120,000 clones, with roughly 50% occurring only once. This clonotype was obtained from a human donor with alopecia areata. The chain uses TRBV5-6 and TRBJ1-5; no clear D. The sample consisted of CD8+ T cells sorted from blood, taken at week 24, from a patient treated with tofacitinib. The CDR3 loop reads CASSLQGASNQPQHF. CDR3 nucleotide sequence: TGTGCCAGCAGCTTGCAAGGAGCTAGCAATCAGCCCCAGCATTTT.